The 8 T cell receptor beta chains reported below all come from one sample, sequenced in a study of technical replicates of blood from a handful of donors. Some clones are missing from TCRdb's copy, which holds only in-frame ones; the method was immunoSEQ multiplex PCR. Among about 58,000 clones, roughly 91% were seen once, and the ten largest hold under 5%. Sequencing was performed on PBMCs. These receptors all stem from a human donor in good health. Some clones in this sample may be carry-over from other donors' samples.

The rearrangement uses TRBV5-1 and TRBJ1-2; TRBD1 matches 8 bases. Germline V gene sequence: CDR1 SGHRS, CDR2 YFSETQ. There are 16 residues in the CDR3. The V and J ends lost 0 bases and 6 bases, in that order; junction bases with no gene match: 10. CDR3 sequence reads: CASSLVAGGLGDGYTF. The CDR3 nucleotides are TGCGCCAGCAGCTTGGTGGCAGGGGGCCTGGGGGATGGCTACACCTTC. The whole variable domain, remainder taken from reference TRBV5-1 and TRBJ1-2, is KAGVTQTPRYLIKTRGQQVTLSCSPISGHRSVSWYQQTPGQGLQFLFEYFSETQRNKGNFPGRFSGRQFSNSRSEMNVSTLELGDSALYLCASSLVAGGLGDGYTFGSGTRLTVV.

The gene calls are TRBV29-1 and TRBJ2-5; TRBD2 aligns across 7 bases. The junction had 8 bases not matched to a gene; V was cut back by 1 base and J by 0 bases. The CDR3 runs to 16 residues. Germline CDR1 and CDR2: SQVTM and ANQGSEA. CDR3 in DNA: TGCAGCGTTGAAGTTAGTGCTAGCGGTTACCAAGAGACCCAGTACTTC. This gives the protein CSVEVSASGYQETQYF. Full variable domain (remainder filled in from reference TRBV29-1 and TRBJ2-5): SAVISQKPSRDICQRGTSLTIQCQVDSQVTMMFWYRQQPGQSLTLIATANQGSEATYESGFVIDKFPISRPNLTFSTLTVSNMSPEDSSIYLCSVEVSASGYQETQYFGPGTRLLVL.

The gene calls are TRBV13 and TRBJ2-3, with 7 nucleotides matching TRBD1. CDR3 length: 14 amino acids. Germline-derived CDR1 and CDR2 are PRHDT and FYEKMQ (reference sequence). The trim removed 2 bases at V and 2 bases at J, leaving 1 base unmatched. CDR3 sequence reads: CASSLTGATDTQYF. In nucleotides, the CDR3 is TGTGCCAGCAGCTTAACAGGGGCCACAGATACGCAGTATTTT. Full variable domain (outside the CDR3, taken from reference TRBV13 and TRBJ2-3): AAGVIQSPRHLIKEKRETATLKCYPIPRHDTVYWYQQGPGQDPQFLISFYEKMQSDKGSIPDRFSAQQFSDYHSELNMSSLELGDSALYFCASSLTGATDTQYFGPGTRLTVL.

This clone was observed once. The V and J genes are TRBV6-1 and TRBJ2-1; a weak D match, TRBD1 (5 bases). Trimming cost V 2 bases and J 9 bases, with 17 bases left between them. Germline CDR1 is MNHNS and CDR2 is SASEGT. This CDR3 has 15 residues. The CDR3: CASSERAGSLLEQFF. The CDR3, as DNA: TGTGCCAGCAGTGAAAGGGCAGGGTCCTTGCTTGAGCAGTTCTTC.

The V gene is TRBV4-1, the J gene TRBJ2-4; 9 bases fit TRBD2. Germline loops: CDR1 MGHRA, CDR2 YSYEKL. This CDR3 has 19 amino acids. V was clipped by 2 bases and J by 1 base; unmatched bases: 12. The CDR3 DNA is TGCGCCAGCAGCCAAACCGGGACTAGCAACCTGGGGGCCAAAAACATTCAGTACTTC. It codes for CASSQTGTSNLGAKNIQYF.

The chain joins TRBV6-6 to TRBJ2-7; tentatively, D is TRBD2 (6 bases). This CDR3 has 15 amino acids. V lost 7 bases to trimming and J lost 0 bases, with 16 bases between them. Germline V CDR1 and CDR2: MNHNY, SVGAGI (reference sequence). CDR3 sequence (DNA): TGTGCCAGCACTTTTAGTGGCGGGACCTCCTACGAGCAGTACTTC. It specifies CASTFSGGTSYEQYF.

This clone appeared a few times. The rearrangement uses TRBV29-1 and TRBJ2-7; 7 nucleotides line up with TRBD1. The V and J ends lost 7 bases and 5 bases, in that order; junction bases with no gene match: 5. CDR1 and CDR2 from the germline V gene are SQVTM and ANQGSEA. The CDR3 consists of 11 residues. CDR3 amino acids: CSGNRGHEQYF. CDR3 sequence (DNA): TGCAGCGGTAACAGGGGCCACGAGCAGTACTTC.

The chain has TRBV6-6 and TRBJ2-7; D is possibly TRBD1 (5 bases). Germline-derived CDR1 and CDR2 are MNHNY and SVGAGI (reference sequence). CDR3 length equals 13 residues. V was clipped by 2 bases and J by 5 bases, with 10 bases between them. The CDR3 nucleotides read TGTGCCAGCAGTTACGCAGGGTTCGACGAGCAGTACTTC. As protein: CASSYAGFDEQYF.